The next 5 T cell receptor beta chains were all read from a single sample in a study of blood T cell repertoires in COVID-19. Sequencing was performed with immunoSEQ multiplex PCR; in TCRdb, only in-frame clones are kept and a portion is missing. The repertoire holds tens of thousands of clones, with 87% as singletons. Specimen: peripheral blood. These receptors were taken from a woman aged 45-59 years with COVID-19, enrolled during active disease.

V usage is TRBV7-8 and J usage is TRBJ2-7; TRBD2 matches 7 bases. Germline V gives CDR1 SGHVS, CDR2 FQNEAQ. The V segment lost 3 bases and the J segment 4 bases; nucleotides outside the gene matches: 15. The CDR3 spans 17 residues. The CDR3 reads CASSFLWERRERYEQYF. The DNA for the CDR3 is TGTGCCAGCAGCTTTTTATGGGAGAGGCGGGAGAGGTACGAGCAGTACTTC.

This clone was seen only once. The chain is built from TRBV29-1 and TRBJ2-5; 14 bases fit TRBD2. Germline V lookup: CDR1 SQVTM, CDR2 ANQGSEA. The V segment lost 3 bases and the J segment 9 bases; nucleotides outside the gene matches: 6. This CDR3 region has 14 residues. The CDR3 DNA reads TGCAGCGTTGATCCGGGACTAGCGGGGGTTCCCCAGTACTTC. Amino acids: CSVDPGLAGVPQYF.

The V gene is TRBV27, the J gene TRBJ2-2; D is ambiguous. The V gene lost 2 bases and the J gene lost 8 bases, with 15 bases spanning the gap. The CDR3 contains 15 residues. In germline, CDR1 is MNHEY, CDR2 SMNVEV (reference sequence). The CDR3 nucleotides read TGTGCCAGCAGTTTAAGAGGCTTTGGCGCGGGGGAGCTGTTTTTT. It encodes CASSLRGFGAGELFF.

This clone occurred a few times. The V and J genes are TRBV11-2 and TRBJ2-1; 9 bases are shared with TRBD2. V shed 2 bases and J 2 bases; nucleotides not matched to a gene: 7. Germline assignment: CDR1 SGHAT and CDR2 FQNNGV. This CDR3 has 17 residues. The CDR3 is CASSLTASGETYNEQFF. The CDR3, as DNA: TGTGCCAGCAGCTTAACAGCTAGCGGGGAAACCTACAATGAGCAGTTCTTC.

V and J are TRBV29-1 and TRBJ2-7, with a tentative D call TRBD2 (5 bases). CDR3 length: 12 amino acids. Germline lookup yields CDR1 SQVTM and CDR2 ANQGSEA. Trimming left V 3 bases short and J 2 bases short, with 8 bases between. The CDR3 DNA reads TGCAGCGTTGATACCGGGACCTACGAGCAGTACTTC. Its protein is CSVDTGTYEQYF.